Below are 11 T cell receptor beta chains sequenced from a single sample in a study of T cells in Graves' hyperthyroidism and ophthalmopathy. Amplification targeted TCR beta CDR3 regions from RNA transcripts. HTBI primers were employed in a first-round RT-PCR of the TCR CDR3. In TCRdb, the multiplex PCR reads were re-called with MiXCR into one record per CDR3 protein. The sample includes around 340,000 distinct CDR3 sequences, 15% to 20% of them seen just once. Sequenced material: blood. The receptors stem from a woman aged 40-49 years with Graves' ophthalmopathy.

This clonotype was counted many times. The genes are TRBV9 and TRBJ2-5; tentatively, D is TRBD2 (5 bases). Trimming removed 7 bases from V and 5 bases from J, with 15 bases in between. This CDR3 region has 13 residues. Germline CDR1 SGDLS, CDR2 YYNGEE. This chain's CDR3 is CASSRAIGETQYF. CDR3 nucleotides: TGTGCCAGCTCGCGGGCCATAGGCGAGACCCAGTACTTC.

This clonotype has just a few counts. This chain uses TRBV7-2 with TRBJ2-7; no reliable D call. The CDR3 has 14 amino acids. V lost 2 bases, J lost 6 bases, and 14 bases lay in between. Per germline, CDR1 SGHTA and CDR2 FQGNSA. For the CDR3, the DNA is TGTGCCAGCAGCTTACAGTCCCAGCTGGGCGAGCAGTACTTC. This sequence encodes CASSLQSQLGEQYF.

V is TRBV6-4 and J is TRBJ1-2; 8 nucleotides agree with TRBD1. With V trimmed by 3 bases and J by 7 bases, 13 bases remained unmatched. The CDR3 sequence is 16 residues long. Per germline, CDR1 MRHNA and CDR2 SNTAGT. The CDR3 DNA reads TGTGCCAGCAGTGAAAATAAAGGCGGACAGGGTGCTGGCTACACCTTC. Protein product: CASSENKGGQGAGYTF.

J is TRBJ1-2 and V is TRBV12-3 or TRBV12-4; D remains unclear. Trimming stripped 5 bases from V and 4 bases from J, with 14 bases between. The CDR3 totals 14 residues. The CDR3 here is CASSPERDTYGYTF. CDR3 nucleotide sequence: TGTGCCAGCAGTCCCGAAAGGGATACCTATGGCTACACCTTC.

This clonotype showed up just a few times. V usage is TRBV4-3 and J usage is TRBJ2-7, with 9 bases matching TRBD1. CDR1 LGHNA and CDR2 YSLEER come from the germline V gene. With V trimmed by 0 bases and J by 4 bases, 7 bases remained unmatched. The CDR3 length is 16 residues. CDR3 in amino acids: CASSQDGGQGRYEQYF. The CDR3 nucleotides read TGCGCCAGCAGCCAAGACGGCGGACAGGGGCGTTACGAGCAGTACTTC.

The CDR3 coding sequence is TGTGCCAGCAGTTACGTCGCCGGGACTAGCGGCTACGAGCAGTACTTC. Protein: CASSYVAGTSGYEQYF. The chain is built from TRBV6-5 and TRBJ2-7; 11 bases are a match to TRBD2. V dropped 2 bases and J dropped 3; count of bases not matched to a gene: 6. CDR1 MNHEY and CDR2 SVGAGI come from the germline V gene. CDR3 length: 16 amino acids.

At least ten counts were recorded for this clonotype. This CDR3 is CAWSVSLQGADGYTF. CDR3 bases: TGTGCCTGGAGTGTGTCACTACAGGGGGCAGATGGCTACACCTTC. This chain joins TRBV30 and TRBJ1-2; TRBD1 agrees at 9 bases. The V and J ends lost 0 bases and 6 bases, in that order; junction bases with no gene match: 8. Germline loops: CDR1 GTSNPN, CDR2 SVGIG (reference sequence). The CDR3 length is 15 residues.

This clonotype was counted ten times or more. Here the CDR3 DNA reads TGTGCCAGCACGACAACAGGGGACGAGACCCAGTACTTC. Residues: CASTTTGDETQYF. This chain uses TRBV11-2 with TRBJ2-5; the match to TRBD1 covers 7 bases. The CDR3 is made up of 13 amino acids. The ends lost 7 bases at V and 5 bases at J; junction bases unmatched: 7. Germline V CDR1 and CDR2: SGHAT, FQNNGV.

This clonotype was seen ten or more times. The chain combines TRBV12-3 or TRBV12-4 with TRBJ2-6; D unclear. CDR3 length equals 15 residues. Trimming took off 3 bases at V and 1 base at J, with 7 bases between the two ends. In DNA, the CDR3 is TGTGCCAGCAGTTTTTCGATTTCTGGGGCCAACGTCCTGACTTTC. Its protein is CASSFSISGANVLTF.

The genes are TRBV6-1 and TRBJ2-7; D call uncertain. In germline, CDR1 is MNHNS, CDR2 SASEGT. The length of the CDR3 is 13 residues. Trimming cost V 6 bases and J 5 bases, with 14 bases left between them. DNA for the CDR3: TGTGCCAGCAGGAGGACGTTACGAGACGAGCAGTACTTC. Translated, it gives CASRRTLRDEQYF.

In this sample, this clonotype turned up many times. The chain carries TRBV5-1 and TRBJ2-5; no clear D. The CDR3 runs to 12 residues. CDR1 SGHRS and CDR2 YFSETQ come from the germline V gene. Trimming shortened V by 1 base and J by 7 bases, and 8 bases separated the two germline ends. This chain's CDR3 is CASSLIGRTQYF. The DNA for the CDR3 is TGCGCCAGCAGCTTGATCGGACGGACCCAGTACTTC.